The 32 T cell receptor beta chains below all came from one sample that was sequenced in a study of cytomegalovirus exposure and HLA in healthy donors (dated by TCRdb to 2016 to 2017). The method behind the library was the immunoSEQ multiplex PCR assay. The multiplex PCR relied on a mix of 60 forward primers for TCR Vbeta segments and 13 reverse primers for TCR Jbeta segments. In TCRdb, the immuneACCESS table is reduced to in-frame sequences with V and J assigned. These tables do not hold every clone; where another copy was compared, an unresolved V gene accounts for under half, and the others remain unexplained. This sample gives approximately 170,000 clones in total; 73% of them show up just once. Clones ranked in the top ten supply roughly 5.2% of the sample. The sample taken for sequencing was PBMCs. These receptors originate from a woman between 18 and 29 years old in good health and CMV-seropositive.

The chain couples TRBV2 to TRBJ2-7; 10 bases align to TRBD2. CDR3 length: 13 amino acids. V shed 10 bases, J shed 1 base, and the junction held 4 bases outside the gene matches. Germline assignment: CDR1 SNHLY and CDR2 FYNNEI. The DNA for the CDR3 is TGTGCCACCTCTAGCGGGGGTTCCTACGAGCAGTACTTC. Its translation is CATSSGGSYEQYF.

The genes are TRBV5-6 and TRBJ1-6; D may be TRBD1 (5 bases). Germline CDR1 SGHDT, CDR2 YYEEEE. Trimming left V 3 bases short and J 7 bases short, with 17 bases between. The CDR3 totals 16 residues. The CDR3 region has the DNA TGTGCCAGCAGCTGGGGGGGAACGGAAAAAAATTCACCCCTCCACTTT. This gives the protein CASSWGGTEKNSPLHF.

This clone was detected only a few times. This sequence joins TRBV5-4 and TRBJ2-3; possible D gene TRBD1, 6 bases. The germline gives CDR1 SGHNT, CDR2 YYREEE (reference sequence). V lost 0 bases to trimming and J lost 4 bases, with 12 bases between them. CDR3 length: 15 residues. As DNA, the CDR3 is TGTGCCAGCAGCTTGGACAGGGCTGGTGCAGATACGCAGTATTTT. This gives the protein CASSLDRAGADTQYF.

The CDR3: CASSPSEGVVSYNEQFF. The CDR3 DNA sequence: TGTGCCAGCTCACCCTCTGAAGGGGTAGTTTCCTACAATGAGCAGTTCTTC. The chain has TRBV18 and TRBJ2-1; weak D call: TRBD1 (5 bases). This CDR3 spans 17 amino acids. Trimming left V 3 bases short and J 1 base short, with 16 bases between. Looked up from germline, CDR1 is KGHSH and CDR2 is LQKENI.

The chain is built from TRBV5-4 and TRBJ1-2; 8 nucleotides align to TRBD1. Germline V CDR1 and CDR2: SGHNT, YYREEE (reference sequence). CDR3 length equals 14 residues. J lost 4 bases, V lost 1 base, and 3 bases had no gene match. This chain's CDR3 is CASSLQGAGYGYTF. Written as DNA, the CDR3 is TGTGCCAGCAGCTTGCAGGGGGCGGGCTATGGCTACACCTTC.

CDR3 amino acids: CASSLGRGSNQPQHF. CDR3 nucleotides: TGTGCCAGCAGCTTAGGCAGGGGTAGCAATCAGCCCCAGCATTTT. This sequence joins TRBV7-3 and TRBJ1-5, with D possibly TRBD1 on 6 matching bases. V was clipped by 2 bases and J by 0 bases, with 8 bases between them. Looked up from germline, CDR1 is SGHTA and CDR2 is FQGTGA. This CDR3 is 15 amino acids long.

The chain has TRBV7-6 and TRBJ2-2, with 8 bases identical to TRBD2. Germline lookup yields CDR1 SGHVS and CDR2 FNYEAQ. J lost 1 base, V lost 5 bases, and 15 bases had no gene match. The CDR3 extends over 19 amino acids. As DNA, the CDR3 is TGTGCCAGCAGCCCAGGGTGGGGCGAGCTAGCGGGGAACACCGGGGAGCTGTTTTTT. Amino acid sequence: CASSPGWGELAGNTGELFF.

This chain uses TRBV14 with TRBJ2-7; 12 positions agree with TRBD2. This CDR3 is built from 15 residues. Germline V gene sequence: CDR1 SGHDN, CDR2 FVKESK. After removal of 6 bases from V and 6 bases from J, the junction contained 9 bases not matched to a gene. The CDR3 is CASSPSGGASTEQYF. The CDR3, as DNA: TGTGCCAGCAGTCCTAGCGGGGGGGCCTCTACCGAGCAGTACTTC.

The chain links TRBV7-3 to TRBJ2-2, with 9 bases that match TRBD2. Losses at the gene ends were 5 bases for V and 8 bases for J; bases not matched to a gene: 18. Germline values: CDR1 SGHTA, CDR2 FQGTGA. There are 18 residues in the CDR3. CDR3 residues: CASSPNQPGLADGGELFF. The CDR3 DNA follows: TGTGCCAGCAGCCCAAATCAACCGGGACTAGCCGACGGGGGGGAGCTGTTTTTT.

The chain is built from TRBV5-6 and TRBJ1-2; TRBD1 matches at 8 bases. The germline CDR1 and CDR2 sequences are SGHDT and YYEEEE. V was clipped by 0 bases and J by 7 bases; unmatched bases: 2. CDR3 size: 13 residues. The CDR3 sequence: CASSLGQGCGYTF. The DNA of the CDR3 is TGTGCCAGCAGCTTGGGACAGGGGTGTGGCTACACCTTC.

J is TRBJ2-5 and V is TRBV9, with TRBD1 as a possible D gene (5 bases). The CDR3 contains 15 residues. Between the trimmed V and J ends, which lost 0 bases and 4 bases, there was a span of 13 bases. Germline CDR1 reads SGDLS; CDR2 reads YYNGEE. The chain's CDR3 is CASSVGWQGLETQYF. The CDR3 DNA reads as TGTGCCAGCAGCGTAGGTTGGCAGGGTCTAGAGACCCAGTACTTC.

As concerns this clone: Other DNA sequences from this sample encode an identical CDR3 as well. J is TRBJ1-3 and V is TRBV6-5, with D tentatively TRBD1 (5 bases). This CDR3 is 15 amino acids long. CDR1 MNHEY and CDR2 SVGAGI come from the germline V gene. Trimming took 6 bases from V and 2 from J, leaving 14 bases between them. The CDR3 DNA reads as TGTGCCAGCAGGGTCGGGCAGGGAACTGGAAACACCATATATTTT. It translates to CASRVGQGTGNTIYF.

The V call is TRBV29-1, the J call TRBJ1-3; TRBD1 matches 9 bases. V shed 6 bases and J 14 bases; nucleotides not matched to a gene: 5. Germline V gives CDR1 SQVTM, CDR2 ANQGSEA. The CDR3 extends over 10 amino acids. In nucleotides, the CDR3 is TGCAGCGTCGAACAGGGGGCCGTATATTTT. Encoded protein: CSVEQGAVYF.

CDR3 sequence: CASSILSRGPNQPQHF. The CDR3 nucleotides are TGTGCCAGTAGTATACTTTCCAGGGGGCCGAATCAGCCCCAGCATTTT. The chain couples TRBV19 to TRBJ1-5; TRBD1 aligns across 8 bases. The length of the CDR3 is 16 residues. V dropped 2 bases and J dropped 4; count of bases not matched to a gene: 7. Germline V gene lookup returns CDR1 LNHDA and CDR2 SQIVND (reference sequence).

V usage is TRBV6-6 and J usage is TRBJ2-3, with 11 bases that match TRBD2. The V and J ends lost 4 bases and 0 bases, in that order; junction bases with no gene match: 3. This CDR3 is 16 amino acids long. The V gene's germline CDR1 is MNHNY and CDR2 SVGAGI (reference sequence). In DNA, the CDR3 is TGTGCCAGCAGTTTACTAGCGGGGGTTAGCACAGATACGCAGTATTTT. It encodes CASSLLAGVSTDTQYF.

The chain combines TRBV25-1 with TRBJ2-5, with a weak D call TRBD2 (5 bases). The CDR3 sequence is 14 residues long. V gave up 7 bases and J gave up 6 bases, with 18 bases separating them. The germline CDR1 and CDR2 sequences are MGHDK and SYGVNS. CDR3 loop: CASNGGGSRKTQYF. The CDR3 DNA reads as TGTGCCAGCAATGGAGGTGGGTCTAGAAAGACCCAGTACTTC.

This chain connects TRBV28 to TRBJ2-6; 7 nucleotides line up with TRBD1. The CDR3 covers 18 residues. The trim removed 6 bases at V and 0 bases at J, leaving 11 bases unmatched. Germline V gene lookup returns CDR1 MDHEN and CDR2 SYDVKM. CDR3 amino acids: CASSRRIGTASGANVLTF. The CDR3 DNA reads TGTGCCAGCAGCCGTAGGATTGGGACAGCCTCTGGGGCCAACGTCCTGACTTTC.

This chain uses TRBV19 with TRBJ1-3; D is uncertain. The length of the CDR3 is 16 residues. V was shortened by 3 bases and J by 3 bases, with 15 bases between the two germline ends. Germline CDR1 reads LNHDA; CDR2 reads SQIVND (reference sequence). The CDR3 loop is CASSILGPGGGNTIYF. The CDR3, as DNA: TGTGCCAGTAGTATCCTTGGCCCTGGTGGTGGAAACACCATATATTTT.

The chain joins TRBV27 to TRBJ1-1; 7 nucleotides align to TRBD1. V gave up 3 bases and J gave up 5 bases; unmatched junction bases: 15. Germline loops: CDR1 MNHEY, CDR2 SMNVEV (reference sequence). This CDR3 has 17 amino acids. CDR3 nucleotides: TGTGCCAGCAGTTTCATATATAGGGGGCAGGGGCGGACTGAAGCTTTCTTT. Its protein product is CASSFIYRGQGRTEAFF.

This clone was counted only a few times. The chain couples TRBV7-3 to TRBJ2-5; 15 bases align to TRBD2. Germline-derived CDR1 and CDR2 are SGHTA and FQGTGA. The CDR3 is 16 amino acids. Unmatched junction bases numbered 3, after V lost 5 bases and J lost 2 bases. DNA for the CDR3: TGTGCCAGCAGCCCCGGACTAGCGGGGGGGCAAGAGACCCAGTACTTC. Protein product: CASSPGLAGGQETQYF.

The V and J genes are TRBV11-3 and TRBJ2-2, with a possible D match to TRBD1 (5 bases). V lost 5 bases and J lost 8, with 21 bases in between. CDR1 and CDR2 (germline): SGHNT, YENEEA. The CDR3 contains 16 residues. The CDR3 nucleotides read TGTGCCAGCAGCAAAGGGGTAGTCGGGTTATCGGGGGAGCTGTTTTTT. Amino acid sequence: CASSKGVVGLSGELFF. The full variable domain, rest sourced from reference TRBV11-3 and TRBJ2-2, is EAGVVQSPRYKIIEKKQPVAFWCNPISGHNTLYWYLQNLGQGPELLIRYENEEAVDDSQLPKDRFSAERLKGVDSTLKIQPAELGDSAVYLCASSKGVVGLSGELFFGEGSRLTVL.

The gene calls are TRBV19 and TRBJ1-6; the match to TRBD1 covers 10 bases. V was pared by 3 bases and J by 10 bases, with 9 bases of the junction left unmatched. The CDR3 covers 16 residues. Germline CDR1 reads LNHDA; CDR2 reads SQIVND (reference sequence). CDR3 sequence reads: CASSIYRGTGVSPLHF. CDR3 DNA: TGTGCCAGTAGTATCTACCGAGGGACAGGGGTCTCACCCCTCCACTTT.

This clone has only one observation. The chain employs TRBV4-1 and TRBJ1-5; D is unclear. This CDR3 contains 16 residues. The V end lost 0 bases, the J end lost 3 bases, and 12 bases lay between the germline ends. CDR1 and CDR2 (germline): MGHRA, YSYEKL. CDR3: CASSQDLAGINQPQHF. CDR3 sequence (DNA): TGCGCCAGCAGCCAAGATCTGGCAGGAATCAATCAGCCCCAGCATTTT.

V and J are TRBV5-1 and TRBJ2-1; TRBD2 might be the D (7 bases). The CDR3 extends over 12 amino acids. The germline V and J ends were trimmed by 2 bases and 10 bases, with 10 bases remaining between them. Germline CDR1 is SGHRS and CDR2 is YFSETQ. The CDR3 here is CASSLGGGEQFF. The CDR3 DNA is TGCGCCAGCAGCTTAGGCGGGGGCGAGCAGTTCTTC.

This chain connects TRBV9 to TRBJ2-5; 7 nucleotides agree with TRBD1. J lost 3 bases, V lost 0 bases, and 2 bases had no gene match. The CDR3 totals 14 residues. Germline V lookup: CDR1 SGDLS, CDR2 YYNGEE. CDR3 coding DNA: TGTGCCAGCAGCGTAGCCGGGACAGAAGAGACCCAGTACTTC. Amino acid sequence: CASSVAGTEETQYF.

This sequence joins TRBV6-5 and TRBJ2-7; D may be TRBD2 (6 bases). Per the germline V gene, CDR1 is MNHEY and CDR2 is SVGAGI. The CDR3 has 15 residues. The germline V and J ends were trimmed by 2 bases and 1 base, with 12 bases remaining between them. The CDR3 bases are TGTGCCAGCAGTTACCGAGTAGCGGAATCCTACGAGCAGTACTTC. Its translation: CASSYRVAESYEQYF.

CDR3: CAWSGGTGGTNTEAFF. The CDR3 coding sequence is TGTGCCTGGAGTGGGGGGACAGGGGGCACCAACACTGAAGCTTTCTTT. The rearrangement joins TRBV30 to TRBJ1-1; TRBD1 matches at 12 bases. The CDR3 runs to 16 residues. The junction had 5 bases not matched to a gene; V was cut back by 1 base and J by 2 bases. The germline CDR1 and CDR2 sequences are GTSNPN and SVGIG (reference sequence).

This rearrangement joins TRBV4-3 to TRBJ2-5; a weak D match, TRBD2 (5 bases). The CDR3 runs 15 residues. Trimming took off 0 bases at V and 5 bases at J, with 13 bases between the two ends. Looked up from germline, CDR1 is LGHNA and CDR2 is YSLEER. CDR3 protein: CASSQDGGPRETQYF. CDR3 sequence (DNA): TGCGCCAGCAGCCAAGACGGAGGACCGCGGGAGACCCAGTACTTC.

The CDR3 sequence is CASSTDRDRGRTGELFF. The CDR3 DNA sequence: TGTGCCAGCAGCACGGACCGGGACAGGGGACGAACCGGGGAGCTGTTTTTT. The chain uses TRBV11-1 and TRBJ2-2, with 10 bases aligning to TRBD1. CDR1 is SGHAT and CDR2 is FQDESV in the germline V gene (reference sequence). This CDR3 is built from 17 residues. V shed 5 bases and J 5 bases; nucleotides not matched to a gene: 11.

This clone was observed a few times. The chain recombines TRBV10-3 with TRBJ2-2; TRBD2 matches 9 bases. Per the germline V gene, CDR1 is ENHRY and CDR2 is SYGVKD. V gave up 6 bases and J gave up 1 base; unmatched junction bases: 6. The CDR3 contains 16 residues. The DNA for the CDR3 is TGTGCCATCAGCCCCGTAGCGGGGGTGAACACCGGGGAGCTGTTTTTT. Translation gives CAISPVAGVNTGELFF.

The chain has TRBV27 and TRBJ1-1, with D perhaps TRBD1 (5 bases). Germline CDR1 reads MNHEY; CDR2 reads SMNVEV (reference sequence). Deletions cut 5 bases from V and 1 base from J, with 11 bases between. The CDR3 sequence is 14 residues long. CDR3 sequence reads: CASSPTTGNTEAFF. Here the CDR3 DNA reads TGTGCCAGCAGTCCGACCACAGGGAACACTGAAGCTTTCTTT.

V is TRBV2 and J is TRBJ2-3; D is unresolved. Germline loops: CDR1 SNHLY, CDR2 FYNNEI. V lost 7 bases and J 0 bases, leaving 11 bases between the germline ends. This CDR3 region has 14 residues. The CDR3 loop reads CASTLLKSTDTQYF. The CDR3 bases are TGTGCCAGCACACTATTAAAAAGCACAGATACGCAGTATTTT.